The next 17 T cell receptor beta chains were all read from a single sample in a study of vaccination and CD4 T cells after COVID-19. Their recognized antigens are unknown. Treatment of the sample: approximately nine-day PBMC culture with coronavirus spike peptide pools or control peptides (ViraFEST assay). The Oncomine TCR Beta short-read assay sequenced DNA from cultured CD4+ T cells. From the PCR reads, TCRdb called clonotypes with MiXCR, one entry per CDR3 protein. The data show approximately 15,000 distinct CDR3 sequences, roughly 53% seen once. The sample in question was CD4+ T cells from blood, cultured in vitro, obtained before SARS-CoV-2 vaccination. The source is a human donor who had recovered from COVID-19.

The rearrangement uses TRBV29-1 and TRBJ1-5, with TRBD1 matching 8 bases. Trimming at V came to 7 bases and at J to 4 bases, leaving 6 bases not matched to a gene. CDR1 and CDR2 (germline): SQVTM, ANQGSEA. The CDR3 is 13 residues long. The CDR3 protein is CSAAGTGNQPQHF. The CDR3 nucleotides read TGCAGCGCCGCAGGGACAGGTAATCAGCCCCAGCATTTT.

V is TRBV2 and J is TRBJ2-5; TRBD2 matches at 12 bases. V shed 6 bases, J shed 5 bases, and the junction held 1 base outside the gene matches. Germline lookup yields CDR1 SNHLY and CDR2 FYNNEI. The CDR3 covers 13 residues. In DNA form, the CDR3 reads TGTGCCAGCAGGGGGACTAGCGGGGAGACCCAGTACTTC. Its translation is CASRGTSGETQYF.

The chain couples TRBV20-1 to TRBJ1-1; D may be TRBD1 (5 bases). From germline, CDR1 is DFQATT and CDR2 SNEGSKA (reference sequence). V was trimmed by 3 bases and J by 4 bases, leaving 15 bases between them. The CDR3 sequence is 14 residues long. Here the CDR3 reads CSARNRPSSTEAFF. In nucleotides, the CDR3 is TGCAGTGCTAGGAACAGGCCCTCTTCCACTGAAGCTTTCTTT.

A single count supports this clonotype. The chain uses TRBV2 and TRBJ2-7; tentative D call: TRBD1 (6 bases). The V gene lost 1 base and the J gene lost 2 bases, with 12 bases spanning the gap. The CDR3 runs 15 residues. Germline V gene data show CDR1 as SNHLY and CDR2 as FYNNEI. The DNA of the CDR3 is TGTGCCAGCAGTGAAGTCCAGGGGCCGACCTACGAGCAGTACTTC. This gives the protein CASSEVQGPTYEQYF. The full variable domain, rest sourced from reference TRBV2 and TRBJ2-7, is EPEVTQTPSHQVTQMGQEVILRCVPISNHLYFYWYRQILGQKVEFLVSFYNNEISEKSEIFDDQFSVERPDGSNFTLKIRSTKLEDSAMYFCASSEVQGPTYEQYFGPGTRLTVT.

This clonotype has only a few counts. The V gene is TRBV27, the J gene TRBJ2-1; the match to TRBD1 covers 8 bases. The last part of the DNA fits TRBJ2-7 better; the J call may be wrong. This CDR3 comprises 14 residues. CDR1 and CDR2 from the germline V gene are MNHEY and SMNVEV (reference sequence). This CDR3 reads CASRRGQGVSEQYF. CDR3 nucleotide sequence: TGTGCCAGCAGACGCGGACAGGGAGTCTCCGAGCAGTACTTC.

A few counts support this clonotype. The chain couples TRBV20-1 to TRBJ1-6, with a possible D match to TRBD1 (6 bases). In germline, CDR1 is DFQATT, CDR2 SNEGSKA (reference sequence). Trimming removed 0 bases at V and 18 bases at J, with 18 bases between. CDR3 size: 13 residues. The CDR3 spells CSARDAGGSTPHF. In DNA, the CDR3 is TGCAGTGCTAGAGATGCGGGGGGCTCCACGCCCCACTTT.

The chain is built from TRBV10-2 and TRBJ1-2; D might be TRBD1 (5 bases). This CDR3 is 12 amino acids long. V shed 3 bases and J shed 4 bases, with 6 bases lying between them. Germline CDR1 is WSHSY and CDR2 is SAAADI. The CDR3 DNA follows: TGCGCCAGCAGTGACGGGGGCTATGGCTACACCTTC. Translation gives CASSDGGYGYTF.

The CDR3 DNA is TGTGCCAGCAGCTTAGAACCCCAGGTTTCCTACGAGCAGTACTTC. Translated, it gives CASSLEPQVSYEQYF. V usage is TRBV11-3 and J usage is TRBJ2-7; D gene ambiguous. Per the germline V gene, CDR1 is SGHNT and CDR2 is YENEEA. The V gene lost 0 bases and the J gene lost 1 base, with 10 bases spanning the gap. This CDR3 is 15 amino acids long.

The CDR3 DNA reads as TGTGCCAGCAGTGCCGGGACAGGCCTCTACGAGCAGTACTTC. Its protein product is CASSAGTGLYEQYF. This chain links TRBV6-1 with TRBJ2-7; TRBD1 matches 8 bases. CDR1 is MNHNS, CDR2 SASEGT, per germline. This CDR3 comprises 14 residues. Trimming at V came to 4 bases and at J to 3 bases, leaving 5 bases not matched to a gene.

The chain has TRBV6-1 and TRBJ1-1; no reliable D call. CDR1 is MNHNS, CDR2 SASEGT, per germline. The CDR3 runs to 15 residues. Trimming left V 6 bases short and J 3 bases short, with 17 bases between. CDR3 sequence: CASRVTPIVDTEAFF. Here the CDR3 DNA reads TGTGCCAGCAGAGTGACACCTATCGTGGACACTGAAGCTTTCTTT.

The chain links TRBV19 to TRBJ1-5; D is uncertain. The V end was cut by 4 bases, the J end by 5 bases, with 15 bases between. Germline CDR1 reads LNHDA; CDR2 reads SQIVND (reference sequence). The length of the CDR3 is 15 residues. CDR3: CASSSGSLNDQPQHF. In DNA, the CDR3 is TGTGCCAGTAGTAGCGGGTCACTGAATGATCAGCCCCAGCATTTT. Full variable domain (rest looked up from reference TRBV19 and TRBJ1-5): DGGITQSPKYLFRKEGQNVTLSCEQNLNHDAMYWYRQDPGQGLRLIYYSQIVNDFQKGDIAEGYSVSREKKESFPLTVTSAQKNPTAFYLCASSSGSLNDQPQHFGDGTRLSIL.

This rearrangement joins TRBV7-9 to TRBJ1-1; D is uncertain. Germline V CDR1 and CDR2: SEHNR, FQNEAQ (reference sequence). The CDR3 is 13 residues long. Trimming stripped 2 bases from V and 6 bases from J, with 10 bases between. For the CDR3, the DNA is TGTGCCAGCAGCTTAAGTCTTGGGTCTGAAGCTTTCTTT. Its translation: CASSLSLGSEAFF.

CDR3 DNA sequence: TGCAGTGCTAGAGTTGGGACAGGGTCTGGCGAGACCCAGTACTTC. Its translation: CSARVGTGSGETQYF. The chain couples TRBV20-1 to TRBJ2-5, with TRBD1 identical over 9 bases. Germline V gene lookup returns CDR1 DFQATT and CDR2 SNEGSKA (reference sequence). Unmatched junction bases numbered 8, after V lost 1 base and J lost 5 bases. The CDR3 covers 15 residues.

The chain carries TRBV20-1 and TRBJ2-5; D perhaps matches TRBD2 (6 bases). Germline-derived CDR1 and CDR2 are DFQATT and SNEGSKA (reference sequence). This CDR3 comprises 14 residues. The V gene lost 5 bases and the J gene lost 3 bases, with 16 bases spanning the gap. The CDR3 nucleotides are TGCAGTGCTCTGTCGAATAGCGGAGAAGAGACCCAGTACTTC. Amino acid sequence: CSALSNSGEETQYF.

CDR3 protein: CSAAGGNYGYTF. In nucleotides, the CDR3 is TGCAGTGCAGCGGGGGGTAACTATGGCTACACCTTC. The chain employs TRBV20-1 and TRBJ1-2, with D possibly matching TRBD1 (5 bases). Trimming removed 6 bases at V and 1 base at J, with 9 bases between. Germline CDR1 and CDR2: DFQATT and SNEGSKA (reference sequence). The CDR3 extends over 12 amino acids.

This clonotype was picked up one time. V gene TRBV20-1 combines with J gene TRBJ1-1; D ambiguous. The CDR3 is 12 amino acids. Germline CDR1 reads DFQATT; CDR2 reads SNEGSKA (reference sequence). Trimming removed 6 bases at V and 3 bases at J, with 11 bases between. The CDR3 loop reads CSASRLDTEAFF. CDR3 in DNA: TGCAGTGCCTCTCGTCTGGACACTGAAGCTTTCTTT.

This chain links TRBV6-1 with TRBJ1-2; D not resolved. Germline lookup yields CDR1 MNHNS and CDR2 SASEGT. V lost 4 bases to trimming and J lost 4 bases, with 7 bases between them. The CDR3 is 12 residues long. The CDR3 is CASSVDVYGYTF. CDR3 DNA sequence: TGTGCCAGCAGTGTGGATGTCTATGGCTACACCTTC.